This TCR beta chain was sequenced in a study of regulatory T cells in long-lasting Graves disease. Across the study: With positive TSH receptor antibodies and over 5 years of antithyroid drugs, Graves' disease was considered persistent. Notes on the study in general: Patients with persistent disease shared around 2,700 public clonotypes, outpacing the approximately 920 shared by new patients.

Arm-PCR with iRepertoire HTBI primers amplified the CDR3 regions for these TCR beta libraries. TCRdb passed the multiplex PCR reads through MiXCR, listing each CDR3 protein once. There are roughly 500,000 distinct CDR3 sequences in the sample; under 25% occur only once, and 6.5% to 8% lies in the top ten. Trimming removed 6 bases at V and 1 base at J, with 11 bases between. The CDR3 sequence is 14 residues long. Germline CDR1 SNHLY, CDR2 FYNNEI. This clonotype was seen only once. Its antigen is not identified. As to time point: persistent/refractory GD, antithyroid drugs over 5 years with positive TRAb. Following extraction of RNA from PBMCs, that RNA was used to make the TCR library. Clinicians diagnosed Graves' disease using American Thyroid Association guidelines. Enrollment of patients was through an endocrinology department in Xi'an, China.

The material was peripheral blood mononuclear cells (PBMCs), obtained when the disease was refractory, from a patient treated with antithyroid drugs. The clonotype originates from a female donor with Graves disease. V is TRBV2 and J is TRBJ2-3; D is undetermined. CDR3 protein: CASRIVGGTDTQYF. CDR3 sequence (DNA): TGTGCCAGCAGGATAGTTGGAGGCACAGATACGCAGTATTTT. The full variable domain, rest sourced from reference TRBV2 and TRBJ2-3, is EPEVTQTPSHQVTQMGQEVILRCVPISNHLYFYWYRQILGQKVEFLVSFYNNEISEKSEIFDDQFSVERPDGSNFTLKIRSTKLEDSAMYFCASRIVGGTDTQYFGPGTRLTVL.